The T cell receptor beta chain under discussion was sequenced for a study of post-analysis software for immune sequencing data. Study background: Included courses were relapsing-remitting and secondary progressive multiple sclerosis; progressive-relapsing multiple sclerosis was also included. Findings and caveats of the study: There was significantly lower normalized Chao1 diversity in multiple sclerosis patients than in controls. Included in a set of roughly five TRBV segments more frequent in patients than controls were TRBV5-6, TRBV5-1 and TRBV20-1. Pronounced co-clustering by F measure was evident among identically batched samples.

This clonotype has a single count. Its cognate antigen is unknown. V lost 7 bases to trimming and J lost 5 bases; unmatched junction nucleotides: 13. The germline gives CDR1 DFQATT, CDR2 SNEGSKA (reference sequence). This CDR3 is 14 amino acids long. TCR beta cDNA libraries included unique molecular identifiers. T cells numbering about 0.9 to 10 million yielded cDNA molecules that totaled about 500,000. TCRdb independently ran MiXCR on the PCR reads; one entry per CDR3 protein. The sample comprises roughly 650,000 distinct CDR3 sequences, approximately 60% of which are singletons, and about 10% rests with the top ten.

This TCR was recovered from a girl aged 2 to 10 with multiple sclerosis. V usage is TRBV20-1 and J usage is TRBJ1-2, with TRBD1 matching 7 bases. The specimen sequenced was blood. The CDR3 loop is CSVSDRANLYGYTF. DNA for the CDR3: TGCAGTGTTAGTGACAGGGCGAATCTTTATGGCTACACCTTC.